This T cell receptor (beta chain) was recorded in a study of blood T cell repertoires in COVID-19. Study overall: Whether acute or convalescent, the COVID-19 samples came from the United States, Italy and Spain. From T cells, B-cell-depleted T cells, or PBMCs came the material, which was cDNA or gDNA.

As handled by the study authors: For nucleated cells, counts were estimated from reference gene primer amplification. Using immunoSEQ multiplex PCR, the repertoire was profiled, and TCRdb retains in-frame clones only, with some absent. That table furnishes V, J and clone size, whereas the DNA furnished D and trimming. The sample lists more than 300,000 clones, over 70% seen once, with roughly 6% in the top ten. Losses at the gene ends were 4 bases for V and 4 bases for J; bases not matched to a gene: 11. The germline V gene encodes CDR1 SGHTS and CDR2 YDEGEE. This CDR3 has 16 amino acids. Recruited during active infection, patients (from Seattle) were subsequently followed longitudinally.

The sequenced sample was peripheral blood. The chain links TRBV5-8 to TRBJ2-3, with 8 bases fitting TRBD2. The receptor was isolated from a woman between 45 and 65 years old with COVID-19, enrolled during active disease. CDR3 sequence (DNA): TGTGCCAGCAGCCCCCGTAGGGCTAGCGGGTCAGATACGCAGTATTTT. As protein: CASSPRRASGSDTQYF.